The clone carrying this T cell receptor beta chain was counted between two and nine times. Its antigen remains unidentified. The source of the sample is a study of early stage breast cancer tumors. Study-level information: Average read coverage per sample was 9 to 10-fold.

Using immunoSEQ multiplex PCR, the repertoire was profiled, and TCRdb retains in-frame clones only, with some absent. The table lists 55,000 to 70,000 clones, approximately 84% of them singletons. Study-level results: Enriched TCRB sequences shared across patients were mostly commonly generated sequences. Blood repertoires resembled normal breast more than tumor. Compared with adjacent normal breast tissue, tumors showed 2 to 2.5-fold greater T cell density and higher clonality.

This CDR3 has 14 amino acids. V lost 0 bases and J lost 4, with 12 bases in between. In germline, CDR1 is GTSNPN, CDR2 SVGIG (reference sequence). The genes are TRBV30 and TRBJ1-1, with D perhaps matching TRBD1 (5 bases). The sample was blood. The sequence was obtained from a person aged 40 to 49 with breast cancer. The CDR3 nucleotides read TGTGCCTGGAGTGTTTTAAGGGGCCGCACTGAAGCTTTCTTT. This translates into CAWSVLRGRTEAFF.